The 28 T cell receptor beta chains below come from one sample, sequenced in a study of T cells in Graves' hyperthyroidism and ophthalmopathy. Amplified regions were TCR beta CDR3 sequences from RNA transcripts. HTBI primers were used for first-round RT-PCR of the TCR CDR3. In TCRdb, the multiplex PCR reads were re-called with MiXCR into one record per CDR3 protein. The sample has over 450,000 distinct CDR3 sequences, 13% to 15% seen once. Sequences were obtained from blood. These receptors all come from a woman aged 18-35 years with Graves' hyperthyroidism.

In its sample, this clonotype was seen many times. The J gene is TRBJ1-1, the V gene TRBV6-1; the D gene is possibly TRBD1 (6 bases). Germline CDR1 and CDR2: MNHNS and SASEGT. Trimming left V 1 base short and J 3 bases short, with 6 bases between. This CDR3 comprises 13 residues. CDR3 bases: TGTGCCAGCAGTGAAGGGGGGCACACTGAAGCTTTCTTT. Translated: CASSEGGHTEAFF.

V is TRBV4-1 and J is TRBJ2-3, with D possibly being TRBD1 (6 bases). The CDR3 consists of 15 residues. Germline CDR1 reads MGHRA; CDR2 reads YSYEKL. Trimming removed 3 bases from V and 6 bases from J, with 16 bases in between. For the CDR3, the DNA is TGCGCCAGCAGCCAGAAGGGGGTTGTAGCGGATACGCAGTATTTT. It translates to CASSQKGVVADTQYF.

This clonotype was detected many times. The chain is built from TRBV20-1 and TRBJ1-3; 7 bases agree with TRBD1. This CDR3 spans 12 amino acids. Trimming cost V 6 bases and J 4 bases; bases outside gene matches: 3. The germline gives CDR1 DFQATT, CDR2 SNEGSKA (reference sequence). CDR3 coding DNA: TGCAGTGCCACAGGGGACGGAAACACCATATATTTT. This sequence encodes CSATGDGNTIYF.

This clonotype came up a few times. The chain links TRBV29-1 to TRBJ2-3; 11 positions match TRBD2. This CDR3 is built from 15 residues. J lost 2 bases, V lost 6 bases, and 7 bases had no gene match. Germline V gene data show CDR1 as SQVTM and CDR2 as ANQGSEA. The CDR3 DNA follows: TGCAGCGTGAAACTAGCGGGAGAAGTCACAGATACGCAGTATTTT. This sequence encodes CSVKLAGEVTDTQYF.

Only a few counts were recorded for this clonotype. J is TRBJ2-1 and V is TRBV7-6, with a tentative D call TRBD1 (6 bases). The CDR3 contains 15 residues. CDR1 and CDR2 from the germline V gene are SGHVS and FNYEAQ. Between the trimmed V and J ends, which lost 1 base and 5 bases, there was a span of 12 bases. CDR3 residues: CASSLEQGTHNEQFF. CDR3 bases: TGTGCCAGCAGCTTAGAACAGGGTACCCACAATGAGCAGTTCTTC.

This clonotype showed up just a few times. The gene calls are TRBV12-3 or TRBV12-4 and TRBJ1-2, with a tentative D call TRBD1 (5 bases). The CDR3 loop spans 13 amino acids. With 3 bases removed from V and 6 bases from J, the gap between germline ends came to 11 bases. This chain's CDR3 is CASSFSGPDGYTF. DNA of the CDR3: TGTGCCAGCAGTTTTTCGGGGCCAGATGGCTACACCTTC.

CDR3 DNA: TGTGCTAGTGGTTTGATACCAGACTACAATGAGCAGTTCTTC. Amino acids: CASGLIPDYNEQFF. V gene TRBV12-5 combines with J gene TRBJ2-1; no clear D. CDR1 is LGHNT, CDR2 FRNRAP, per germline. The CDR3 loop spans 14 amino acids. V shed 2 bases and J shed 3 bases, with 8 bases lying between them.

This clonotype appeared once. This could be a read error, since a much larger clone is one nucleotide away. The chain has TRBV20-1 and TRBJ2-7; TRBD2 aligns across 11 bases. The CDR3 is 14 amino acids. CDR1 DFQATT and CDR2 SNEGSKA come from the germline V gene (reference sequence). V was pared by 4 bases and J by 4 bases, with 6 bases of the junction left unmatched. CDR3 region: CSATTSGSEYEQYF. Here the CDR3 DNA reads TGCAGTGCTACCACTAGCGGGAGCGAATACGAGCAGTACTTC.

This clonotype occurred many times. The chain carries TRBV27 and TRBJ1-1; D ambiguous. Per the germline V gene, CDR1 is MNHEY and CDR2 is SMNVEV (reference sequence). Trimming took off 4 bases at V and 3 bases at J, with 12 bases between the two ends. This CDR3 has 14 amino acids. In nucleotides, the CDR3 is TGTGCCAGCAGTTGGAGGGAGGAGGACACTGAAGCTTTCTTT. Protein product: CASSWREEDTEAFF.

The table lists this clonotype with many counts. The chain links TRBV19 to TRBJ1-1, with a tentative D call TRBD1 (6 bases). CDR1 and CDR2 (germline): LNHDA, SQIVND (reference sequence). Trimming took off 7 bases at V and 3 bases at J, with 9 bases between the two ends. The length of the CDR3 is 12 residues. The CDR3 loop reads CASMPGDTEAFF. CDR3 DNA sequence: TGTGCCAGTATGCCAGGGGACACTGAAGCTTTCTTT. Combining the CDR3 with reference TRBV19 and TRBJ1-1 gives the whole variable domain DGGITQSPKYLFRKEGQNVTLSCEQNLNHDAMYWYRQDPGQGLRLIYYSQIVNDFQKGDIAEGYSVSREKKESFPLTVTSAQKNPTAFYLCASMPGDTEAFFGQGTRLTVV.

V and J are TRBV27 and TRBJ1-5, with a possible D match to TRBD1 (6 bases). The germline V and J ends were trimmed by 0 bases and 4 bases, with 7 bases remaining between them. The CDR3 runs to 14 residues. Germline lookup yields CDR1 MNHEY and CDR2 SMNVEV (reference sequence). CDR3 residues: CASSLSTGNQPQHF. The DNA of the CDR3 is TGTGCCAGCAGTTTATCCACAGGGAATCAGCCCCAGCATTTT.

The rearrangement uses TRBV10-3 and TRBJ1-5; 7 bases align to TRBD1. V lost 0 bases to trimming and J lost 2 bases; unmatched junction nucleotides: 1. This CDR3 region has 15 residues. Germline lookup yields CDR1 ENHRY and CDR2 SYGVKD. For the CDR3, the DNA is TGTGCCATCAGTGAGTCAACAGGGGGCAATCAGCCCCAGCATTTT. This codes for CAISESTGGNQPQHF.

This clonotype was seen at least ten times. CDR3 nucleotide sequence: TGTGCCAGCAGCTCCCGCGGGGAATACAATGAGCAGTTCTTC. Translating gives CASSSRGEYNEQFF. The V and J genes are TRBV6-2 or TRBV6-3 and TRBJ2-1, with D possibly being TRBD2 (6 bases). V lost 6 bases and J 4 bases, leaving 13 bases between the germline ends. Germline assignment: CDR1 MNHEY and CDR2 SVGEGT. CDR3 size: 14 residues.

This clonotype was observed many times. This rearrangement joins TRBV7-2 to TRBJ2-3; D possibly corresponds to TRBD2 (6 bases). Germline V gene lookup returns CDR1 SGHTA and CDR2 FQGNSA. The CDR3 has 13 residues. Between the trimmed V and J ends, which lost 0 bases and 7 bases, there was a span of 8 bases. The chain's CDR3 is CASSLAEGHTQYF. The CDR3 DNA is TGTGCCAGCAGCTTAGCGGAGGGCCATACGCAGTATTTT.

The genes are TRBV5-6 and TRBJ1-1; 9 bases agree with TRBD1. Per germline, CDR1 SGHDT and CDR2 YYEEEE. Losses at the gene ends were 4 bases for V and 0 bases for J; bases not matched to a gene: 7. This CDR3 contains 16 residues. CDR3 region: CASSTGTGRMNTEAFF. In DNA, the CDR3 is TGTGCCAGCAGCACTGGGACAGGGAGAATGAACACTGAAGCTTTCTTT.

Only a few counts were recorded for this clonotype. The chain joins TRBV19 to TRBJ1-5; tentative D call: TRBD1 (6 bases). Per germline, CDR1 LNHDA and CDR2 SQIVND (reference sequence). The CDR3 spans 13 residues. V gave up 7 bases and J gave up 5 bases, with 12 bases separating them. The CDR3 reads CASTRDTYQPQHF. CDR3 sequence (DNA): TGTGCCAGTACCCGGGACACCTATCAGCCCCAGCATTTT. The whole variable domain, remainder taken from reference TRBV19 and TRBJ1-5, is DGGITQSPKYLFRKEGQNVTLSCEQNLNHDAMYWYRQDPGQGLRLIYYSQIVNDFQKGDIAEGYSVSREKKESFPLTVTSAQKNPTAFYLCASTRDTYQPQHFGDGTRLSIL.

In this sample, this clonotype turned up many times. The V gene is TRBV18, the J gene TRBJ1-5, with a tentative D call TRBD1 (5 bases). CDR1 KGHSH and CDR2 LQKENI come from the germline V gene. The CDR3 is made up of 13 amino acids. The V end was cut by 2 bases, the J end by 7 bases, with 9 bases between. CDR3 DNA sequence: TGTGCCAGCTCACCAGAGGGGTTACAGCCCCAGCATTTT. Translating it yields CASSPEGLQPQHF.

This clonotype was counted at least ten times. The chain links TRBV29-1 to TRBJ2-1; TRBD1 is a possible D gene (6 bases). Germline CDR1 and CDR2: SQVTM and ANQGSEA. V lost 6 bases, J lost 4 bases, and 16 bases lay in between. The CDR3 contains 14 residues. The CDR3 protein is CSVAGAMGYNEQFF. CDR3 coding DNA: TGCAGCGTAGCAGGGGCCATGGGGTACAATGAGCAGTTCTTC.

The CDR3, as DNA: TGCAGTCGAGGGACTATTGGGACAGATACGCAGTATTTT. This sequence encodes CSRGTIGTDTQYF. The chain has TRBV20-1 and TRBJ2-3; TRBD2 matches at 7 bases. Germline CDR1 DFQATT, CDR2 SNEGSKA (reference sequence). With 8 bases clipped from V and 3 bases from J, the junction kept 8 bases outside the gene matches. The CDR3 covers 13 residues.

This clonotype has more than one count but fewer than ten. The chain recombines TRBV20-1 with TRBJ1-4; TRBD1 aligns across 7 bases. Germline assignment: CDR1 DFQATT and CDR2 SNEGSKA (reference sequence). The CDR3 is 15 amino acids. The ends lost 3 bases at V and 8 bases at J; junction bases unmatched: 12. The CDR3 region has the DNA TGCAGTGCTAGGGGTCACAGGGGATTTGGAGAAAAACTGTTTTTT. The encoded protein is CSARGHRGFGEKLFF.

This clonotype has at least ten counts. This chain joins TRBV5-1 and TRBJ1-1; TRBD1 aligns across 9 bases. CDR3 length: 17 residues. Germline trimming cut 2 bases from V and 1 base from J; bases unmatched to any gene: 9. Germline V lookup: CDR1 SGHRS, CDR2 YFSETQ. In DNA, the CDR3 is TGCGCCAGCAGCTTCAGTGGGACAGGGCGTTCGAACACTGAAGCTTTCTTT. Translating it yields CASSFSGTGRSNTEAFF. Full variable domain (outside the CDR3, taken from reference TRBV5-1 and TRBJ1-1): KAGVTQTPRYLIKTRGQQVTLSCSPISGHRSVSWYQQTPGQGLQFLFEYFSETQRNKGNFPGRFSGRQFSNSRSEMNVSTLELGDSALYLCASSFSGTGRSNTEAFFGQGTRLTVV.

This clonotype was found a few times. CDR3 amino acids: CASSQRRFQETQYF. The CDR3 region has the DNA TGCGCCAGCAGCCAGCGAAGATTCCAAGAGACCCAGTACTTC. The V call is TRBV4-1, the J call TRBJ2-5; the D is unclear. Germline V gives CDR1 MGHRA, CDR2 YSYEKL. Trimming stripped 3 bases from V and 1 base from J, with 9 bases between. This CDR3 is 14 amino acids long.

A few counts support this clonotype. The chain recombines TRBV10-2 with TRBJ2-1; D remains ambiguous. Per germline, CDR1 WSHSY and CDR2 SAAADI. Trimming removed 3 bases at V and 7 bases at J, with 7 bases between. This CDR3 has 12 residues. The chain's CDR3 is CASSDRRNEQFF. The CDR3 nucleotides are TGCGCCAGCAGTGATAGGCGTAATGAGCAGTTCTTC.

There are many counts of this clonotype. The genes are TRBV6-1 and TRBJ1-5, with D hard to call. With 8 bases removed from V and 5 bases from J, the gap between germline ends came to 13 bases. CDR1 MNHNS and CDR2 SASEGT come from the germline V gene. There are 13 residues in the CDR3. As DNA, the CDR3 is TGTGCCAGCGGGAGGTACAACGATCAGCCCCAGCATTTT. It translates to CASGRYNDQPQHF.

CDR3 protein: CSARDRERGFSYGYTF. CDR3 DNA: TGCAGTGCTAGAGATAGGGAGAGGGGATTCTCTTATGGCTACACCTTC. The genes are TRBV20-1 and TRBJ1-2; D is perhaps TRBD1 (5 bases). This CDR3 is built from 16 residues. The germline gives CDR1 DFQATT, CDR2 SNEGSKA (reference sequence). V was trimmed by 0 bases and J by 5 bases, leaving 19 bases between them.

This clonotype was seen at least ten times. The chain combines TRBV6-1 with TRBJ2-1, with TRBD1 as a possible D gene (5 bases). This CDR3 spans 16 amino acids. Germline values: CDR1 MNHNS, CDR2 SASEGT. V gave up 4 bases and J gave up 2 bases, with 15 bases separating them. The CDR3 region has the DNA TGTGCCAGCAGTGGGTGGGGCTCCGCCACCTACAATGAGCAGTTCTTC. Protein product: CASSGWGSATYNEQFF.

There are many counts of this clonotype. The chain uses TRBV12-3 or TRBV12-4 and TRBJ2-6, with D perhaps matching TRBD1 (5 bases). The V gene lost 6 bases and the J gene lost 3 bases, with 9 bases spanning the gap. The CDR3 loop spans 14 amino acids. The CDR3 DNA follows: TGTGCCAGCAGGCAGGGTGGTGGGGCCAACGTCCTGACTTTC. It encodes CASRQGGGANVLTF.

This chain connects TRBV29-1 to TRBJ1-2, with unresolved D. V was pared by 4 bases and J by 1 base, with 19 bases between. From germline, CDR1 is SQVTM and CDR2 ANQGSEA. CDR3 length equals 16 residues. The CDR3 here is CSVAPRGIADNYGYTF. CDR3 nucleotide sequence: TGCAGCGTTGCCCCACGGGGAATAGCCGATAACTATGGCTACACCTTC.